There are many counts of the clone carrying this T cell receptor beta chain. Its specificity is not known. Clones were read by immunoSEQ multiplex PCR, and TCRdb kept only the in-frame ones, dropping some. The table shows 550,000 to 850,000 clones, with around 70% occurring only once. This entry belongs to a study of shared clonotypes between healthy human individuals. Study in general: The cohort had two women and a few men, ages 18 to 49. A donor's plate count was three for CD4 naive and three for CD4 memory; CD8 naive had two and CD8 memory one.

Study conclusions and caveats: Genetic and exposure-history diversity was limited by the few donors. About 5% of naive CD4 clonotypes were shared across a handful of donors.

The sample taken for sequencing was memory CD4+ T cells sorted from blood. The sample's subset: CD45RA-negative fraction. The TCR was taken from a woman aged 25 to 39 in good health.

The CDR3 spells CASRVSGRHEQFF. As DNA, the CDR3 is TGTGCCAGCAGGGTTAGCGGGAGGCATGAGCAGTTCTTC. The rearrangement uses TRBV2 and TRBJ2-1; TRBD2 aligns across 10 bases. CDR1 is SNHLY and CDR2 is FYNNEI in the germline V gene. V gave up 6 bases and J gave up 8 bases; unmatched junction bases: 4. This CDR3 comprises 13 residues.